These T cell receptor beta chains were read from a single sample in a study of blood T cell repertoires in COVID-19. The repertoire was sequenced with immunoSEQ multiplex PCR; TCRdb's copy has only in-frame clones and lacks some. The sample has 350,000 to 450,000 clones, approximately 90% seen once. The sample consisted of PBMCs or T cells enriched from blood (not recorded which). The origin of the receptors is a woman aged 18-30 years who had been exposed to COVID-19. CDR3s include the opening cysteine and the closing phenylalanine or tryptophan. The order of the fields is D gene, J gene, clone size, V gene, CDR3 protein, CDR3 DNA. D genes are given only for firm matches. Size tells how often a clone was seen (once, few, many) or the class of an expanded clone, and some rows leave it out.

>NA|TRBJ1-1|few|TRBV7-2
CASTQGLNTEAFF
TGTGCCAGCACCCAGGGGTTGAACACTGAAGCTTTCTTT
>NA|TRBJ2-5|once|TRBV11-2
CASSFRWREREETQYF
TGTGCCAGCAGCTTCCGCTGGCGGGAACGGGAAGAGACCCAGTACTTC
>TRBD2|TRBJ2-7|few|TRBV19
CASSTPLGLAGDEQYF
TGTGCCAGTAGTACTCCCCTAGGACTAGCGGGAGACGAGCAGTACTTC
>NA|TRBJ2-2|NA|TRBV7-8
CASSSKTGYLGTGELFF
TGTGCCAGCAGCTCTAAAACAGGGTACCTTGGGACCGGGGAGCTGTTTTTT
>TRBD1|TRBJ2-5|NA|TRBV18
CASSLRTGGDQETQYF
TGTGCCAGCTCACTCAGGACAGGGGGGGACCAAGAGACCCAGTACTTC
>NA|TRBJ2-5|NA|TRBV5-1
CASSLGQLQETQYF
TGCGCCAGCAGCTTGGGACAGCTCCAAGAGACCCAGTACTTC
>NA|TRBJ2-3|NA|TRBV6-5
CASRGGPGGYTQYF
TGTGCCAGCAGGGGAGGTCCAGGGGGTTACACGCAGTATTTT
>TRBD1|TRBJ1-4|NA|TRBV24-1
CATSDHGTGDEKLFF
TGTGCCACCAGTGATCATGGGACAGGGGATGAAAAACTGTTTTTT
>NA|TRBJ2-3|NA|TRBV29-1
CSCRLTTDTQYF
TGCAGCTGTAGACTAACCACAGATACGCAGTATTTT
>NA|TRBJ1-5|NA|TRBV28
CASSAPVFSNQPQHF
TGTGCCAGCAGCGCACCGGTATTTAGCAATCAGCCCCAGCATTTT
>NA|TRBJ2-2|NA|TRBV5-1
CASSLQAETGELFF
TGCGCCAGCAGCTTGCAGGCAGAGACCGGGGAGCTGTTTTTT
>NA|TRBJ2-3|NA|TRBV7-9
CASNSLQGRTDTQYF
TGTGCCAGCAATAGCTTACAGGGACGCACAGATACGCAGTATTTT
>NA|TRBJ2-7|NA|TRBV28
CASSLRVPYEQYF
TGTGCCAGCAGTTTACGGGTTCCCTACGAGCAGTACTTC
>NA|TRBJ2-7|NA|TRBV9
CASSGRVGSSYEQYF
TGTGCCAGCAGCGGGAGGGTGGGGAGTTCCTACGAGCAGTACTTC